This T cell receptor (beta chain) was recovered during a study of T cells in Graves' hyperthyroidism and ophthalmopathy. From more than 9.5 ml of fresh peripheral blood, PBMCs were isolated. TCR beta CDR3 regions were amplified from RNA transcripts. Initially, a first-round RT-PCR of the TCR CDR3 employed the HTBI primer set. Via MiXCR, TCRdb re-called the multiplex PCR reads, giving one row per CDR3 protein. The sample shows about 380,000 distinct CDR3 sequences, roughly 13% of them seen only once. This clonotype was observed many times. This receptor was identified in a young man with Graves' hyperthyroidism that later progressed to Graves' ophthalmopathy. Sequenced input: blood.

The CDR3: CASSQYSTDTQYF. CDR3 sequence (DNA): TGTGCCAGCAGCCAATATTCCACAGATACGCAGTATTTT. The J gene is TRBJ2-3, the V gene TRBV3-1; D gene uncertain. V lost 2 bases, J lost 2 bases, and 5 bases lay in between. The CDR3 sequence is 13 residues long. Germline-derived CDR1 and CDR2 are LGHDT and YNNKEL (reference sequence).